This T cell receptor beta chain was observed in a study of T cell repertoires in ileal Crohn's disease (dated by TCRdb to between 2017 and 2020). In terms of the full investigation: The median duration of disease was approximately 7.9 years, and at the time of surgery approximately 34% of patients were active smokers. Endoscopic postoperative recurrence was defined as a Rutgeerts score above i0. Running in parallel with the study was a multicentre cohort set up to find predictors of early endoscopic recurrence following ileocolonic resection. A total of 171 mucosal samples from approximately 60 patients were sequenced, with samples obtained at several locations on the surgical specimen and at postoperative endoscopy. For commercial TCRB immunosequencing, around 500 nanograms of biopsy DNA were submitted for each sample. The TCR repertoire was analysed in some 53 patients with Crohn's disease drawn from a prospective multicentre cohort. M0 samples consisted of biopsies taken from the inflamed part of the ileum in the surgical resection specimen. Postoperative therapy was given to about half of the patients, with thiopurines administered to about a dozen patients and anti-TNF agents administered to 15 to 20 patients. Every patient underwent surgery because of a complication, which was stricturing disease in 61% of cases and penetrating disease in about 40%.

The library was made by the immunoSEQ multiplex PCR assay. A two-step, amplification bias-controlled multiplex PCR was used by Adaptive Biotechnology to amplify CDR3 regions from genomic DNA. In the first PCR, primers covered every V and J gene segment, and in the second PCR, barcodes and Illumina adapters were added. An Illumina instrument was used to sequence the CDR3 libraries. Per the source publication's procedure: The analysis drew on both the pipelines supplied by the vendor and custom analysis of the raw data in R/Bioconductor running R version 3.3.0. Clonality, ranging from 0 to 1, was calculated as the inverse of the normalised Shannon entropy of all productive clones. High-frequency clones were defined as the share of the repertoire occupied by the top 100 clones, with only clones passing a 95% confidence test being retained. Repertoire diversity was measured with the Simpson index, and overlap between samples was measured with the Morisita-Horn index. Entries here come from immuneACCESS through TCRdb and include only in-frame sequences with V and J called. Some clones fail to appear in such tables; in the studies checked, an unresolved V gene covers under half of the shortfall, and the cause of the remainder is unknown. That table is the source of V, J and clone size, and D and trimming were worked out from the DNA. This sample gives roughly 17,000 clones in total; more than 85% of them show up just once. 7.1% of the sample is held by the ten biggest clonotypes.

The research as a whole found: Compared with CD4 T cells, sorted CD8 T cells held more high-frequency clones, which suggests that the mucosal expansions were mostly CD8. Mucosal CD4 and CD8 T cells were sorted and sequenced only in a subgroup of patients, whose size was not stated. Endoscopic recurrence was found to be associated with higher high-frequency clone percentages at surgery, and recurrence was observed in all patients with clonality above 26.8% (18/57). Compared with non-smokers, patients who were active smokers at surgery showed a significantly higher proportion of clonal expansions (25.9% vs 17.9%, p=0.02).

CDR1 and CDR2, looked up from the germline V gene, are SGHNT and YENEEA. Relative to germline, V is 5 bases shorter and J is 7 bases shorter, with 11 bases between their ends. Reading from cysteine to phenylalanine, the CDR3 counts 12 amino acids. Only the CDR3 DNA is retained, 36 bases long and in frame from the first base. The time point label of this sample denotes: inflamed ileum from the surgical specimen. To be eligible, patients had to be adults with ileal or ileocolonic Crohn's disease and an indication for ileocolonic resection. Whole ileal mucosal biopsies were stored frozen at -80°C before DNA extraction. Genomic DNA was extracted from frozen whole biopsies with a TRizol-based method and quantified on a NanoDrop 2000 spectrophotometer. As concerns this clone: What this receptor recognizes is not known. No quality values exist for individual bases; no much larger clone is one base distant.

The rearrangement combines TRBV11-3 with TRBJ1-2; TRBD1 is a possible D gene, resting on 5 matching bases. Sequencing was done on a sample of ileal tissue. This receptor was identified in an adult with Crohn's disease. The DNA is as follows: TGTGCCAGCAGCCGATCCGGGGCTGGCTACACCTTC. Translated, it gives CASSRSGAGYTF. With the rest looked up from the reference TRBV11-3 and TRBJ1-2 genes rather than sequenced, the full variable domain is EAGVVQSPRYKIIEKKQPVAFWCNPISGHNTLYWYLQNLGQGPELLIRYENEEAVDDSQLPKDRFSAERLKGVDSTLKIQPAELGDSAVYLCASSRSGAGYTFGSGTRLTVV.